These 5 T cell receptor beta chains originate from one sample sequenced in a study of blood T cell repertoires in COVID-19 (dated by TCRdb to about 2020). Library method: the immunoSEQ multiplex PCR assay. The source is immuneACCESS, and TCRdb retained only in-frame sequences with V and J called. Part of the clones is not carried over; for the studies checked, unresolved V genes explain less than half of this, and the remainder is unexplained. This sample lists 250,000 to 350,000 clones; 75% to 90% were detected once. The leading ten clones occupy approximately 0.94% of the sample. Sequencing input: peripheral blood. The receptors were sampled from a middle-aged woman who had recovered from COVID-19.

This clone was counted between two and nine times. The chain links TRBV9 to TRBJ2-1; TRBD2 might be the D (5 bases). Germline V gene data show CDR1 as SGDLS and CDR2 as YYNGEE. This CDR3 is built from 15 residues. V was shortened by 0 bases and J by 9 bases, with 16 bases between the two germline ends. CDR3 protein: CASSVGGRSTVEQFF. The CDR3 DNA sequence: TGTGCCAGCAGCGTAGGTGGGAGAAGTACTGTTGAGCAGTTCTTC. The entire variable domain, with the rest obtained from reference TRBV9 and TRBJ2-1, is as follows: DSGVTQTPKHLITATGQRVTLRCSPRSGDLSVYWYQQSLDQGLQFLIQYYNGEERAKGNILERFSAQQFPDLHSELNLSSLELGDSALYFCASSVGGRSTVEQFFGPGTRLTVL.

V and J are TRBV3-1 (or the pseudogene TRBV3-2) and TRBJ1-5; D is uncertain. The CDR3 loop spans 14 amino acids. Germline lookup yields CDR1 LGHDT and CDR2 YNNKEL (reference sequence). The V and J ends lost 0 bases and 6 bases respectively, with 9 bases between them. For the CDR3, the DNA is TGTGCCAGCAGCCAAGACAGTACGGGTCAGCCCCAGCATTTT. Translated, it gives CASSQDSTGQPQHF.

This chain joins TRBV3-1 (or the pseudogene TRBV3-2) and TRBJ1-6, with 11 positions matching TRBD1. From germline, CDR1 is LGHDT and CDR2 YNNKEL (reference sequence). The CDR3 has 15 residues. V lost 3 bases to trimming and J lost 9 bases; unmatched junction nucleotides: 4. CDR3 DNA sequence: TGTGCCAGCAGCCAGAGGACAGGGGGCGTTTCACCCCTCCACTTT. Amino acid sequence: CASSQRTGGVSPLHF.

The chain uses TRBV19 and TRBJ2-1; D might be TRBD1 (6 bases). Trimming cost V 10 bases and J 0 bases, with 10 bases left between them. Germline values: CDR1 LNHDA, CDR2 SQIVND (reference sequence). This CDR3 contains 13 residues. The CDR3 DNA sequence: TGTGCCACAGCGGACAGCTCCTACAATGAGCAGTTCTTC. Protein product: CATADSSYNEQFF. The full variable domain, its missing parts supplied by reference TRBV19 and TRBJ2-1, is DGGITQSPKYLFRKEGQNVTLSCEQNLNHDAMYWYRQDPGQGLRLIYYSQIVNDFQKGDIAEGYSVSREKKESFPLTVTSAQKNPTAFYLCATADSSYNEQFFGPGTRLTVL.

This chain connects TRBV6-5 to TRBJ1-1; D might be TRBD1 (6 bases). The V and J ends lost 6 bases and 4 bases respectively, with 18 bases between them. Per germline, CDR1 MNHEY and CDR2 SVGAGI. The CDR3 sequence is 15 residues long. The CDR3 is CASREKQGIFTEAFF. In nucleotides, the CDR3 is TGTGCCAGCAGAGAGAAACAGGGAATTTTCACTGAAGCTTTCTTT.